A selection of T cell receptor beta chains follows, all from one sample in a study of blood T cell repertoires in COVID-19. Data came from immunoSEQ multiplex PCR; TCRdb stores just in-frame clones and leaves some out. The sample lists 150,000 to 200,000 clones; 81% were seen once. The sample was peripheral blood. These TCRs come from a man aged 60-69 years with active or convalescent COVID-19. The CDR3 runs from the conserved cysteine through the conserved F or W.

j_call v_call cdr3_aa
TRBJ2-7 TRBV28 CASSSGTGGYYF
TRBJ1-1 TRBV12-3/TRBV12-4 CASSLDRLIFF
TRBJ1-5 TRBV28 CASLSVNQPQHF
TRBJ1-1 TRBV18 CASLGGDTKAFF
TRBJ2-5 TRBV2 CASSEVRAETQYF
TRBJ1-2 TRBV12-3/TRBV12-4 CASSYGKGDGYTF
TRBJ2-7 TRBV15 CATSQGGVLSYEQYF
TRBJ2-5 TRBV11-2 CASSRDSGPQETQYF
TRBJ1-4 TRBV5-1 CASSATRSNEKLFF
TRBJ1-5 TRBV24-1 CAVRQGIKPQHF
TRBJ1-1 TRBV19 CATRDRHTEAFF
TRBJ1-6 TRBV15 CATSRTGGQDSPLHF
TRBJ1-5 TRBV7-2 CASSLGSGGRQPQHF
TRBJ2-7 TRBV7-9 CASSLEGGVEQYF
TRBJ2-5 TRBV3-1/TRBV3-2 CASRRGGGETQYF
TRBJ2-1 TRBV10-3 CAISTGTGAYNEQFF
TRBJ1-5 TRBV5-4 CASSLDRDNQPQHF
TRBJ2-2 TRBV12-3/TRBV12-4 CASSLMARELFF
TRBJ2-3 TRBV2 CASSGQGLGTDTQYF
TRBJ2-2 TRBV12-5 CASGLTGTGELFF
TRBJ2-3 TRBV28 CASSLLSGLQYF
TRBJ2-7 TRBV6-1 CASSERYYEQYF
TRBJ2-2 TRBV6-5 CASRNTGSQTGELFF
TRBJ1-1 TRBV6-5 CASSRKPRGRTEAFF
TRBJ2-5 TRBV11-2 CASSLRTGGGETQYF
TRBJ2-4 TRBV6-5 CASRVPRGNIQYF
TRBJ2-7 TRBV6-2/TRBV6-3 CASSSATSGRGYEQYF
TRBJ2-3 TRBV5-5 CASIPTPGGTDTQYF
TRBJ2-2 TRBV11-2 CASRRTGNTGELFF